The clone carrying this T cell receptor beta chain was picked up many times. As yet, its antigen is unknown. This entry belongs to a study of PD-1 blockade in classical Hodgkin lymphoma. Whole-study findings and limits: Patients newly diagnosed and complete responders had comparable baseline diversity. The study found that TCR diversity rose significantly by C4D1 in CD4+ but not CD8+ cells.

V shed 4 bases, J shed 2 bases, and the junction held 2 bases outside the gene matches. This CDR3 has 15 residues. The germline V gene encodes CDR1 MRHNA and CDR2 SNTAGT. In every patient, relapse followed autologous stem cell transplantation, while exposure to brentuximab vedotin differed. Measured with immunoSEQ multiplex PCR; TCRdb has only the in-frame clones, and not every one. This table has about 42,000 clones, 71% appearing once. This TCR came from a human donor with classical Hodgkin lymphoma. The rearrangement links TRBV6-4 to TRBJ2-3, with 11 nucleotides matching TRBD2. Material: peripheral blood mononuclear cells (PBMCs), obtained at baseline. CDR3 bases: TGTGCCAGCAGTGGACTAGCGGGATCCACAGATACGCAGTATTTT. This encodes CASSGLAGSTDTQYF.